This T cell receptor (beta chain) was sequenced during a study of a mutant IDH1 vaccine in newly diagnosed glioma. Study context: Vaccination began 4-6 weeks post radiotherapy alone, or with temozolomide cycles. Therapy received beforehand was radiotherapy, temozolomide, or both, with most patients given both.

Indicated time point: week 11, during vaccination. With topical imiquimod, each dose of the vaccine consisted of 300 ug of mutant IDH1 20-mer peptide. A word on this clone: Its antigen is currently unknown.

V was pared by 7 bases and J by 4 bases, with 17 bases between. This CDR3 has 13 residues. In germline, CDR1 is SQVTM, CDR2 ANQGSEA. This table comes from immunoSEQ multiplex PCR, and its TCRdb copy is limited to in-frame clones, with some not included. The profile covers about 40,000 clones, with over 80% appearing a single time and 2.2% taken by the ten largest. The clonotype was recovered from a man in his forties with glioma. The rearrangement joins TRBV29-1 to TRBJ2-7, with a possible D match to TRBD2 (6 bases). The starting material was PBMCs, obtained from a glioma patient whose treatment included an IDH1 peptide vaccine. The CDR3: CSAARGTDYEQYF. The DNA for the CDR3 is TGCAGCGCCGCCCGCGGGACGGATTACGAGCAGTACTTC.